The 9 T cell receptor beta chains below come from one sample, sequenced in a study of T cell responses to AZD1222 COVID-19 vaccine. The table came from immunoSEQ multiplex PCR; TCRdb's copy has only in-frame clones and leaves some out. The sample records 100,000 to 150,000 clones, approximately 92% being singletons. The specimen comprised peripheral blood, sampled on day 0 of AZD1222 vaccination. These receptors were collected from an adult in good health.

In its sample, this clone was seen once. This chain connects TRBV19 to TRBJ1-1; D uncertain. V lost 4 bases and J lost 3, with 9 bases in between. The CDR3 length is 13 residues. Germline CDR1 LNHDA, CDR2 SQIVND (reference sequence). CDR3 sequence: CASSTALHTEAFF. The CDR3 nucleotides are TGTGCCAGTAGTACCGCATTGCACACTGAAGCTTTCTTT.

This chain uses TRBV5-1 with TRBJ2-7; D possibly corresponds to TRBD1 (6 bases). V was pared by 0 bases and J by 3 bases, with 13 bases between. This CDR3 is built from 15 residues. Germline V gene sequence: CDR1 SGHRS, CDR2 YFSETQ. CDR3: CASSLGPGHLYEQYF. DNA of the CDR3: TGCGCCAGCAGCTTGGGACCGGGACACCTCTACGAGCAGTACTTC.

This chain uses TRBV27 with TRBJ2-5; 9 bases match TRBD2. CDR1 and CDR2 (germline): MNHEY, SMNVEV (reference sequence). The CDR3 runs to 16 residues. Trimming took 8 bases from V and 5 from J; bases not matched to a gene: 15. The CDR3 DNA sequence: TGTGCCAGCCGACCGGCGGCACTAGCGGGCTTTGAGACCCAGTACTTC. Amino acid sequence: CASRPAALAGFETQYF.

The chain carries TRBV28 and TRBJ1-2, with D uncertain. Per germline, CDR1 MDHEN and CDR2 SYDVKM. V lost 4 bases and J lost 8, with 17 bases in between. The CDR3 is 14 amino acids. The CDR3 bases are TGTGCCAGCAGTTATCCTGGCACCCGACGGGGCTACACCTTC. The encoded protein is CASSYPGTRRGYTF.

The J gene is TRBJ2-7, the V gene TRBV5-1, with 8 bases fitting TRBD2. The CDR3 extends over 17 amino acids. V was clipped by 0 bases and J by 0 bases; unmatched bases: 8. CDR1 is SGHRS and CDR2 is YFSETQ in the germline V gene. The CDR3 region is CASSLGLAGQYSYEQYF. CDR3 nucleotide sequence: TGCGCCAGCAGCTTGGGGCTAGCGGGCCAATACTCCTACGAGCAGTACTTC.

This rearrangement joins TRBV30 to TRBJ2-5; D is possibly TRBD2 (5 bases). This CDR3 comprises 14 residues. Looked up from germline, CDR1 is GTSNPN and CDR2 is SVGIG (reference sequence). Trimming took 0 bases from V and 3 from J, leaving 11 bases between them. CDR3 nucleotide sequence: TGTGCCTGGAGTGTAGTTTCGGGGAAAGAGACCCAGTACTTC. It is translated as CAWSVVSGKETQYF.

This rearrangement joins TRBV19 to TRBJ2-3; 7 positions match TRBD2. The CDR3 consists of 16 residues. V was clipped by 10 bases and J by 0 bases; unmatched bases: 13. Germline assignment: CDR1 LNHDA and CDR2 SQIVND (reference sequence). CDR3 sequence reads: CAITPSFSGSTDTQYF. For the CDR3, the DNA is TGTGCCATAACACCTTCCTTTAGCGGGAGCACAGATACGCAGTATTTT.

This chain joins TRBV11-2 and TRBJ2-5; 7 bases map to TRBD2. The CDR3 loop spans 13 amino acids. With 4 bases clipped from V and 6 bases from J, the junction kept 5 bases outside the gene matches. In germline, CDR1 is SGHAT, CDR2 FQNNGV. The CDR3 sequence is CASSWIGTKTQYF. The CDR3 coding sequence is TGTGCCAGCAGCTGGATCGGGACTAAGACCCAGTACTTC.

The chain combines TRBV15 with TRBJ1-5, with a possible D match to TRBD1 (5 bases). The V and J ends lost 1 base and 6 bases respectively, with 13 bases between them. The germline V gene encodes CDR1 LNHNV and CDR2 YYDKDF (reference sequence). This CDR3 region has 15 residues. Written as DNA, the CDR3 is TGTGCCACCAGCAGAGTTTGGGGGGAGGGTCAGCCCCAGCATTTT. It encodes CATSRVWGEGQPQHF.